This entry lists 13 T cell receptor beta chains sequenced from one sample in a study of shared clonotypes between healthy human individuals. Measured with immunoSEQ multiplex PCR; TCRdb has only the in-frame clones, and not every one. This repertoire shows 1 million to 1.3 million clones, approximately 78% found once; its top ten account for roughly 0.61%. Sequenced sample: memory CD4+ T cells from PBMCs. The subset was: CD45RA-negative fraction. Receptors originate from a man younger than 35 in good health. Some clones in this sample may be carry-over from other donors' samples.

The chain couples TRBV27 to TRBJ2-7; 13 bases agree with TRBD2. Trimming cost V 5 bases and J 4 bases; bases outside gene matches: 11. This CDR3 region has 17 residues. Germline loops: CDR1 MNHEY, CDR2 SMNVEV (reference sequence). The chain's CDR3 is CASSRGAPGLAGYEQYF. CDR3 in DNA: TGTGCCAGCAGTCGGGGAGCGCCGGGACTAGCGGGATACGAGCAGTACTTC.

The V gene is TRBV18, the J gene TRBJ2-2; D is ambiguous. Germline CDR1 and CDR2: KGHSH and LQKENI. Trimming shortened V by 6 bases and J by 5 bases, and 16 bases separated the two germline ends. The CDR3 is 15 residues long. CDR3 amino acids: CASSPLPATTGELFF. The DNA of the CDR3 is TGTGCCAGCTCCCCTCTCCCGGCAACTACCGGGGAGCTGTTTTTT.

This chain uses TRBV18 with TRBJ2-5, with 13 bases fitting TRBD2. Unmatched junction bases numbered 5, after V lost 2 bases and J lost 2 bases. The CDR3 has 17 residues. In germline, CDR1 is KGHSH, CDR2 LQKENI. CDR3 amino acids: CASSPSTSGRWQETQYF. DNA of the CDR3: TGTGCCAGCTCACCATCGACTAGCGGGAGGTGGCAAGAGACCCAGTACTTC.

The CDR3, as DNA: TGTGCCAGCAGCCCCGGGGCTAGCGGGAGCCCCTACGAGCAGTACTTC. It encodes CASSPGASGSPYEQYF. The chain joins TRBV27 to TRBJ2-7, with 10 bases aligning to TRBD2. The junction had 10 bases not matched to a gene; V was cut back by 6 bases and J by 2 bases. There are 16 residues in the CDR3. Germline CDR1 reads MNHEY; CDR2 reads SMNVEV (reference sequence).

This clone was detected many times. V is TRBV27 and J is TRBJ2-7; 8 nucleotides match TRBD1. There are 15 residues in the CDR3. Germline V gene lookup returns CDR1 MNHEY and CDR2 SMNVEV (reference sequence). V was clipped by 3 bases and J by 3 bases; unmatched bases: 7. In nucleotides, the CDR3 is TGTGCCAGCAGTTTTTCCCTGACAGGGGTCTACGAGCAGTACTTC. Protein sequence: CASSFSLTGVYEQYF.

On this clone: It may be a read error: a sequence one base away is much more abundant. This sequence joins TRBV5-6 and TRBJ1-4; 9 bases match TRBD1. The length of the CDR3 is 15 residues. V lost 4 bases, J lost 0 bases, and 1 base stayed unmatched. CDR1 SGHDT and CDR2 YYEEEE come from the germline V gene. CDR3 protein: CASSRTGATNEKLFF. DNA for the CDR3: TGTGCCAGCAGCAGGACAGGGGCAACTAATGAAAAACTGTTTTTT.

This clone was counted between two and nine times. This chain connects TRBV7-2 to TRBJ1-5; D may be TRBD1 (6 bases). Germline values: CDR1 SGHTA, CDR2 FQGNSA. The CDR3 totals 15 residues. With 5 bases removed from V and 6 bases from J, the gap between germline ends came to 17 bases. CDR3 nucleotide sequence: TGTGCCAGCAGCACTACTACAGGGAGGGTTCAGCCCCAGCATTTT. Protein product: CASSTTTGRVQPQHF. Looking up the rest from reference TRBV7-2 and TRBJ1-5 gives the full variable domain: GAGVSQSPSNKVTEKGKDVELRCDPISGHTALYWYRQSLGQGLEFLIYFQGNSAPDKSGLPSDRFSAERTGGSVSTLTIQRTQQEDSAVYLCASSTTTGRVQPQHFGDGTRLSIL.

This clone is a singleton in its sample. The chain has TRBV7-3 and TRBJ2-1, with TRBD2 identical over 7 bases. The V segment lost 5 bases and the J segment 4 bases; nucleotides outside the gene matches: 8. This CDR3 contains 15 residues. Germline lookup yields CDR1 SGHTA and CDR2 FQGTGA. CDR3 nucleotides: TGTGCCAGCAGCCGGGGGTCTAGCGGATACAATGAGCAGTTCTTC. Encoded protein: CASSRGSSGYNEQFF.

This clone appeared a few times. CDR3 loop: CASSLLGQGSSGNTIYF. CDR3 DNA: TGTGCCAGCAGCTTGTTGGGACAGGGGAGCTCTGGAAACACCATATATTTT. The V and J genes are TRBV5-6 and TRBJ1-3; TRBD1 aligns across 10 bases. This CDR3 comprises 17 residues. The germline V gene encodes CDR1 SGHDT and CDR2 YYEEEE. Trimming removed 1 base from V and 0 bases from J; junction bases left unmatched: 4.

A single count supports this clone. The CDR3 coding sequence is TGTGCCAGCAGTCGAAGGACTAGCGGTTACAATGAGCAGTTCTTC. It codes for CASSRRTSGYNEQFF. The gene calls are TRBV7-2 and TRBJ2-1; 10 nucleotides agree with TRBD2. CDR1 and CDR2 from the germline V gene are SGHTA and FQGNSA. After removal of 6 bases from V and 4 bases from J, the junction contained 6 bases not matched to a gene. This CDR3 contains 15 residues.

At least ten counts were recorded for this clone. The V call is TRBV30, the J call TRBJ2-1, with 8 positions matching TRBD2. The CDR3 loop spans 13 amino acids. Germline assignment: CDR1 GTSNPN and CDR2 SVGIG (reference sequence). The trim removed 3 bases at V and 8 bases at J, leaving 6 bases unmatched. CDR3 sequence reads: CAWSGGRMYEQFF. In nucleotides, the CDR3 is TGTGCCTGGAGCGGCGGGAGGATGTATGAGCAGTTCTTC.

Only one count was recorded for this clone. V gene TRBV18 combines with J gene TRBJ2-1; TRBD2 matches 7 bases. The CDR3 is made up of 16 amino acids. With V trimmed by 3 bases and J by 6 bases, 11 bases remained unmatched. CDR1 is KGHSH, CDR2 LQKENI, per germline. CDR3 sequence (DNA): TGTGCCAGCTCACCTACCAGGACTAGATTAGGCAATGAGCAGTTCTTC. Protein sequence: CASSPTRTRLGNEQFF.

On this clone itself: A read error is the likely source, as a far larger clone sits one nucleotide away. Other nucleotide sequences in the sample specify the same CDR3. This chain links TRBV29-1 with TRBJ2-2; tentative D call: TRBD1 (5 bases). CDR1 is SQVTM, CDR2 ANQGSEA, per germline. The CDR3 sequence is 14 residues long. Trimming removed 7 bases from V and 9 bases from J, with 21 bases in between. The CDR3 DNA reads TGCAGCGCCTCGAGGCAGGGCCCCTACCGGGAGCTGTTTTTT. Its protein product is CSASRQGPYRELFF.